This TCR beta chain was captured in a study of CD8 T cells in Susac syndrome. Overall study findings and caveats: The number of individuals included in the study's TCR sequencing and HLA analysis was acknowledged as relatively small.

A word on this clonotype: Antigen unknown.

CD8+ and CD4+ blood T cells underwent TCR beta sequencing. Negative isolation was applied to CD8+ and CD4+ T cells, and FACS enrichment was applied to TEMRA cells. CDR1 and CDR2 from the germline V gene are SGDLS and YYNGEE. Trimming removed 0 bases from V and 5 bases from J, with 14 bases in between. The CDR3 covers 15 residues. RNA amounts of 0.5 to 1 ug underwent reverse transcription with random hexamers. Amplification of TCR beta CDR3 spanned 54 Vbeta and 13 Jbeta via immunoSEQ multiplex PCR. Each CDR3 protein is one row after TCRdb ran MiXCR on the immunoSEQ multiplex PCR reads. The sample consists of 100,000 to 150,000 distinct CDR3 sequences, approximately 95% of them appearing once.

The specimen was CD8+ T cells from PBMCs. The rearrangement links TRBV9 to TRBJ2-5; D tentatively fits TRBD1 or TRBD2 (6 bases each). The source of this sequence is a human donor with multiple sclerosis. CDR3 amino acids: CASSVDRGAGETQYF. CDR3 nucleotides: TGTGCCAGCAGCGTAGATAGGGGGGCCGGGGAGACCCAGTACTTC.